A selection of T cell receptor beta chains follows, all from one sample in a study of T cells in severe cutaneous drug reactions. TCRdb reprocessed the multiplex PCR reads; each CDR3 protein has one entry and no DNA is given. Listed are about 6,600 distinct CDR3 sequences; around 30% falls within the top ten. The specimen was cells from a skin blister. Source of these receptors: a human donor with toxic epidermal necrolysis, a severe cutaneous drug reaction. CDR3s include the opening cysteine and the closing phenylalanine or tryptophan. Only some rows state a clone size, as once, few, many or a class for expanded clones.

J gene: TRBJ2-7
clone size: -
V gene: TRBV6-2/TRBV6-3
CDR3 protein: CASSRPSPMSEQYF

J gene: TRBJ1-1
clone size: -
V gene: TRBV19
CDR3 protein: CASSSLTGTEAFF

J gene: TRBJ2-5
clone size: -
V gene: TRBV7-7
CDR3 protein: CASSLVLAGAQETQYF

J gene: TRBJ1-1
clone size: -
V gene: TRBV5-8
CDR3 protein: CASSHRRLRRVDTEAFF

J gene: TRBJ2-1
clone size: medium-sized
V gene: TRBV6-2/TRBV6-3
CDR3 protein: CASSFNRGEQFF

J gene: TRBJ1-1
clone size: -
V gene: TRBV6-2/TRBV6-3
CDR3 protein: CASSYPPGEFTEAFF

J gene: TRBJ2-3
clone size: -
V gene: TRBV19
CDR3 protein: CASSTSGIGDTQYF

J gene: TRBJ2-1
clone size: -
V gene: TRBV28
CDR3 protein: CASQQGGISSYNEQFF

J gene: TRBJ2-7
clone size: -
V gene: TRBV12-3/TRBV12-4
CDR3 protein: CASSPLAVPTQMVQQYF

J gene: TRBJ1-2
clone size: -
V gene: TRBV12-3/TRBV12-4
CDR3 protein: CASSSTGIHGYTF

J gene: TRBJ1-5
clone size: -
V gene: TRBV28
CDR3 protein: CASSSGPGGNQPQHF

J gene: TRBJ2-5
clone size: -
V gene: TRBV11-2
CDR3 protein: CASSLGFQETQYF

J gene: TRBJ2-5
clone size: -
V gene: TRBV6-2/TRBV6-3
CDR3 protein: CASSRRMLETQYF

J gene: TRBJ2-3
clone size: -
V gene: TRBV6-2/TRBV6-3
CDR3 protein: CASRPGQHWDTQYF

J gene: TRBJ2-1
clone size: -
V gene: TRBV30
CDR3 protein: CACRQGAGNEQFF

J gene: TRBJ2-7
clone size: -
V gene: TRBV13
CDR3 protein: CASSASGTGRYEQYF

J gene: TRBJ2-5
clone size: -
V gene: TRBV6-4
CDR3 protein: CASSDSDLTSGAQETQYF

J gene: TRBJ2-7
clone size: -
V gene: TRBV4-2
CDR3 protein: CASSQTPGGSSYEQYF

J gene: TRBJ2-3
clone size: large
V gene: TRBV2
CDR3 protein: CASSPPFTDTQYF

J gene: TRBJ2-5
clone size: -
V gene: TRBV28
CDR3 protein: CASSFPGELETQYF

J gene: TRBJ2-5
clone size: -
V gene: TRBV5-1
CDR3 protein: CASSLAGYKGETQYF

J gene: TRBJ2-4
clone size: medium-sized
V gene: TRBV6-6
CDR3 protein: CASSHEVTSKNIQYF

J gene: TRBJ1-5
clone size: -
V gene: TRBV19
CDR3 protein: CASSFTGGAYQPQHF

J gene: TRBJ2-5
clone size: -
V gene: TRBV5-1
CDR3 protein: CASSNPGLQETQYF

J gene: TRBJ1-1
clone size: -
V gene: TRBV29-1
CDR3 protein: CSVERQGAMSEAFF

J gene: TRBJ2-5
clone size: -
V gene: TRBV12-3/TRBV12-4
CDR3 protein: CASSLNGETQYF

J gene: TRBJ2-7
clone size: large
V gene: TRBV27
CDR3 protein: CASIGTGKSGHEQYF

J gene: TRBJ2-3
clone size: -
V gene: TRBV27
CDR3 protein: CASSLSGIVNTQYF

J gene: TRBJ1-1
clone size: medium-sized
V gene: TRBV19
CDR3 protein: CASSRRAEAFF

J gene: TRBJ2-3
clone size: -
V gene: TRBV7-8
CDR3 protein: CASGFPPTDTQYF

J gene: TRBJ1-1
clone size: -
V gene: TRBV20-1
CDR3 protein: CSAIRTGEIRGAFF

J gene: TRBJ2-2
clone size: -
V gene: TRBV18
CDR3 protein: CASSPGLAGGGTGELFF

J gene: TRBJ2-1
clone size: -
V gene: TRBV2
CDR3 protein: CASSAGDYNEQFF

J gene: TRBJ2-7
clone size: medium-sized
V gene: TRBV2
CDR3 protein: CASSEVPGSYEQYF

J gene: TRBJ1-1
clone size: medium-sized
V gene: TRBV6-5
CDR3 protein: CASSRRGSPEAFF

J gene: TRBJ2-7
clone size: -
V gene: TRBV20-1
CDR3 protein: CSARRPGGSYEQYF

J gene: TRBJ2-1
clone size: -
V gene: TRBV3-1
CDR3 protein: CASSRDDGAFSYNEQFF